This paragraph covers one T cell receptor (beta chain) sequence. Its antigen remains unidentified. These data originate in a study of CD4+ T cells in melanoma. Study-wide points: Reportedly, melanoma neoantigen-specific CD4+ T cells showed varied differentiation states. A reported correlation linked neoantigen-specific CD4+ T cells to CD8+, macrophage and B cell function.

The CDR3 extends over 16 amino acids. Germline CDR1 is GTSNPN and CDR2 is SVGIG (reference sequence). V lost 2 bases and J 8 bases, leaving 22 bases between the germline ends. Sequenced by immunoSEQ multiplex PCR; TCRdb stores in-frame clones only, minus some. The sample yields fewer than 15,000 clones, 62% seen once. The receptor comes from a human donor with melanoma. The chain carries TRBV30 and TRBJ1-5; perhaps TRBD1 as D (5 bases). Material for sequencing was cells from a culture (not recorded whether cultured in vitro). Here the CDR3 reads CAWSSDGGIQAKPQHF. The CDR3 DNA sequence: TGTGCCTGGAGTTCCGACGGGGGTATCCAGGCGAAGCCCCAGCATTTT.